This T cell receptor (beta chain) was documented in a study of T cell responses to AZD1222 COVID-19 vaccine. Study-level points and caveats: Recipients of AZD1222 seropositive at baseline numbered only 5 or 6. Clonal diversity was possibly underestimated; the donors were predominantly white British and more often female.

Pooled together were second doses at about 4 or about 12 weeks. Data came from immunoSEQ multiplex PCR; TCRdb stores just in-frame clones and leaves some out. The top ten hold about 1.1% of the sample, which has 100,000 to 150,000 clones, more than 90% seen once. The ends lost 0 bases at V and 2 bases at J; junction bases unmatched: 5. Germline-derived CDR1 and CDR2 are SGHRS and YFSETQ. The CDR3 runs 15 residues. Regarding this clone: The target antigen is unknown.

Sequences were derived from peripheral blood, sampled 28 days after the second AZD1222 dose. This sequence originates from an adult who received the AZD1222 COVID-19 vaccine. The genes are TRBV5-1 and TRBJ2-7, with 7 bases that match TRBD1. The CDR3 nucleotides read TGCGCCAGCAGCTTGGATCTCACAGGGGCCTACGAGCAGTACTTC. Its translation is CASSLDLTGAYEQYF.